These 24 T cell receptor beta chains were sequenced from one sample in a study. Cells sorted as Tregs were CD4+, CD25+ and CD127-/low. TCRdb processed the 5' RACE reads anew with MiXCR; each CDR3 protein has one entry. The table lists 35,000 to 55,000 distinct CDR3 sequences, approximately 23% of them singletons. The sequenced sample consisted of Tregs sorted from a lymph node. These receptor sequences come from a female donor with breast cancer.

This clonotype was seen a few times. V and J are TRBV2 and TRBJ2-1; D is possibly TRBD1 (5 bases). Germline CDR1 is SNHLY and CDR2 is FYNNEI. CDR3 length equals 13 residues. The V and J ends lost 7 bases and 4 bases respectively, with 11 bases between them. CDR3 region: CASMWQGYNEQFF. In nucleotides, the CDR3 is TGTGCCAGCATGTGGCAGGGTTACAATGAGCAGTTCTTC. The whole variable domain, remainder taken from reference TRBV2 and TRBJ2-1, is EPEVTQTPSHQVTQMGQEVILRCVPISNHLYFYWYRQILGQKVEFLVSFYNNEISEKSEIFDDQFSVERPDGSNFTLKIRSTKLEDSAMYFCASMWQGYNEQFFGPGTRLTVL.

V gene TRBV7-9 combines with J gene TRBJ2-4; maybe TRBD1 (5 bases). This CDR3 spans 16 amino acids. Trimming stripped 3 bases from V and 3 bases from J, with 15 bases between. From germline, CDR1 is SEHNR and CDR2 FQNEAQ (reference sequence). The CDR3 is CASSLWAGWNKNIQYF. The DNA for the CDR3 is TGTGCCAGCAGCTTGTGGGCAGGGTGGAACAAAAACATTCAGTACTTC. Drawing the rest from reference TRBV7-9 and TRBJ2-4, the complete variable domain is DTGVSQNPRHKITKRGQNVTFRCDPISEHNRLYWYRQTLGQGPEFLTYFQNEAQLEKSRLLSDRFSAERPKGSFSTLEIQRTEQGDSAMYLCASSLWAGWNKNIQYFGAGTRLSVL.

This clonotype has a handful of counts. V is TRBV7-9 and J is TRBJ2-5; D is ambiguous. Per germline, CDR1 SEHNR and CDR2 FQNEAQ (reference sequence). The CDR3 runs to 12 residues. Trimming pared 3 bases from V and 3 bases from J, leaving 5 bases between. The CDR3 DNA follows: TGTGCCAGCAGCTTTCGGGAAGAGACCCAGTACTTC. This translates into CASSFREETQYF.

This chain joins TRBV4-2 and TRBJ2-7, with TRBD2 as a possible D gene (7 bases). The CDR3 loop spans 15 amino acids. V was trimmed by 4 bases and J by 1 base, leaving 14 bases between them. Per germline, CDR1 LGHNA and CDR2 YNFKEQ. In nucleotides, the CDR3 is TGTGCCAGCAGCCGGGGGGGGCACCTATCCTACGAGCAGTACTTC. As protein: CASSRGGHLSYEQYF.

The rearrangement links TRBV5-5 to TRBJ2-1; 8 bases fit TRBD2. CDR1 and CDR2 from the germline V gene are SGHKS and YYEKEE (reference sequence). This CDR3 is built from 15 residues. Trimming at V came to 2 bases and at J to 0 bases, leaving 1 base not matched to a gene. This CDR3 is CASSLAGDSYNEQFF. CDR3 coding DNA: TGTGCCAGCAGCTTAGCGGGAGACTCCTACAATGAGCAGTTCTTC.

This clonotype is medium-sized by share. The J gene is TRBJ1-1, the V gene TRBV20-1, with D tentatively TRBD1 (6 bases). V shed 3 bases and J shed 4 bases, with 15 bases lying between them. CDR3 size: 14 residues. CDR1 is DFQATT, CDR2 SNEGSKA, per germline (reference sequence). CDR3 loop: CSARVQGGATEAFF. The CDR3 nucleotides read TGCAGTGCTAGGGTACAGGGTGGGGCCACTGAAGCTTTCTTT.

A few counts support this clonotype. One end of the junction varies from germline; a read error may be responsible. V is TRBV6-5 and J is TRBJ1-1; tentative D call: TRBD1 (6 bases). CDR3 size: 15 residues. Germline loops: CDR1 MNHEY, CDR2 SVGAGI. The CDR3 DNA follows: TGTGCCAGCAGATATAGGGACATCGAGAACACTGAAGCTTCCTTT. Protein product: CASRYRDIENTEASF.

This clonotype occurred a few times. The CDR3 reads CATSAGDSYFYEQYF. The CDR3 region has the DNA TGTGCCACCAGTGCGGGAGACAGTTACTTCTACGAGCAGTACTTC. The V and J genes are TRBV24-1 and TRBJ2-7, with D maybe TRBD2 (6 bases). The CDR3 contains 15 residues. The ends were cut back, 5 bases at V and 3 bases at J, with 16 bases in the middle. Germline CDR1 is KGHDR and CDR2 is SFDVKD.

This clonotype has ten or more counts. The chain joins TRBV5-1 to TRBJ2-3, with 8 bases that match TRBD1. The germline V gene encodes CDR1 SGHRS and CDR2 YFSETQ. This CDR3 is built from 18 residues. Trimming removed 1 base from V and 7 bases from J; junction bases left unmatched: 17. CDR3 region: CASSLIPGGTGSSNTQYF. DNA for the CDR3: TGCGCCAGCAGCTTGATTCCCGGCGGGACAGGTAGCTCCAATACGCAGTATTTT. Full variable domain (missing parts from reference TRBV5-1 and TRBJ2-3): KAGVTQTPRYLIKTRGQQVTLSCSPISGHRSVSWYQQTPGQGLQFLFEYFSETQRNKGNFPGRFSGRQFSNSRSEMNVSTLELGDSALYLCASSLIPGGTGSSNTQYFGPGTRLTVL.

There are many counts of this clonotype. V is TRBV20-1 and J is TRBJ1-2; 7 bases match TRBD1. The V gene's germline CDR1 is DFQATT and CDR2 SNEGSKA (reference sequence). The ends lost 5 bases at V and 4 bases at J; junction bases unmatched: 25. This CDR3 comprises 19 residues. CDR3 sequence (DNA): TGCAGTGCTCTCGCCAGGGGGAATAAAACAGGGCCCACTGGCTATGGCTACACCTTC. Translating it yields CSALARGNKTGPTGYGYTF.

The chain's CDR3 is CASSELDRNGYTF. The CDR3, as DNA: TGTGCCAGCAGTGAACTGGACAGGAATGGCTACACCTTC. The V and J genes are TRBV6-2 or TRBV6-3 and TRBJ1-2, with 7 bases that match TRBD1. The CDR3 spans 13 residues. Germline CDR1 MNHEY, CDR2 SVGEGT. Trimming removed 5 bases from V and 6 bases from J; junction bases left unmatched: 6.

The table lists this clonotype with a few counts. V is TRBV7-9 and J is TRBJ2-2; D gene ambiguous. CDR3 length equals 13 residues. Looked up from germline, CDR1 is SEHNR and CDR2 is FQNEAQ (reference sequence). V was shortened by 5 bases and J by 4 bases, with 8 bases between the two germline ends. In DNA form, the CDR3 reads TGTGCCAGCAGCCAACGTCCCACCGGGGAGCTGTTTTTT. Translation gives CASSQRPTGELFF.

The V call is TRBV12-3 or TRBV12-4, the J call TRBJ2-7; D might be TRBD1 (7 bases). The CDR3 has 12 residues. Trimming removed 6 bases from V and 3 bases from J, with 9 bases in between. This CDR3 is CASRRDSYEQYF. The CDR3 DNA sequence: TGTGCCAGCAGGCGGGACAGCTACGAGCAGTACTTC.

This clonotype has at least ten counts. The chain is built from TRBV9 and TRBJ2-5; D gene unclear. The V gene lost 4 bases and the J gene lost 3 bases, with 7 bases spanning the gap. The CDR3 spans 12 residues. Germline loops: CDR1 SGDLS, CDR2 YYNGEE. This CDR3 is CASSYNEETQYF. The DNA of the CDR3 is TGTGCCAGCAGCTACAATGAAGAGACCCAGTACTTC.

This chain uses TRBV3-1 with TRBJ1-1; 9 bases match TRBD1. This CDR3 is 15 amino acids long. The V and J ends lost 3 bases and 2 bases, in that order; junction bases with no gene match: 4. Germline CDR1 LGHDT, CDR2 YNNKEL (reference sequence). CDR3 protein: CASSHGQGINTEAFF. The CDR3 region has the DNA TGTGCCAGCAGCCACGGACAGGGGATAAACACTGAAGCTTTCTTT.

Comments on this clonotype: Being one base from a much bigger clone, this may be a read error. The CDR3 ends on some other residue instead of the conserved phenylalanine or tryptophan, so this is likely a read error. The V gene is TRBV29-1, the J gene TRBJ2-1; the match to TRBD2 covers 13 bases. Per the germline V gene, CDR1 is SQVTM and CDR2 is ANQGSEA. The CDR3 spans 13 residues. V gave up 6 bases and J gave up 11 bases; unmatched junction bases: 7. The CDR3 sequence: CSVRAGTSGKQFL. The DNA for the CDR3 is TGCAGCGTCAGGGCGGGGACTAGCGGGAAGCAGTTCCTC.

This clonotype was seen many times. The rearrangement joins TRBV27 to TRBJ2-7; TRBD2 agrees at 8 bases. Per germline, CDR1 MNHEY and CDR2 SMNVEV (reference sequence). This CDR3 has 16 residues. Trimming at V came to 8 bases and at J to 3 bases, leaving 15 bases not matched to a gene. CDR3 sequence: CASSKIISGTGYEQYF. The DNA for the CDR3 is TGTGCCAGCTCAAAAATAATTAGCGGGACCGGCTACGAGCAGTACTTC.

The rearrangement joins TRBV3-1 to TRBJ2-7; unclear D gene. V lost 1 base and J lost 3, with 4 bases in between. Germline CDR1 is LGHDT and CDR2 is YNNKEL (reference sequence). This CDR3 region has 12 residues. CDR3: CASSQVVYEQYF. CDR3 nucleotide sequence: TGTGCCAGCAGCCAAGTTGTCTACGAGCAGTACTTC.

V usage is TRBV27 and J usage is TRBJ2-4, with D possibly matching TRBD1 (5 bases). The V end lost 5 bases, the J end lost 1 base, and 15 bases lay between the germline ends. The CDR3 is made up of 16 amino acids. Germline assignment: CDR1 MNHEY and CDR2 SMNVEV (reference sequence). The CDR3 DNA is TGTGCCAGCAGTCTAACACCCCAGGGCGCCAAAAACATTCAGTACTTC. Protein: CASSLTPQGAKNIQYF.

This clonotype was counted at least ten times. This chain connects TRBV12-3 or TRBV12-4 to TRBJ2-5; TRBD2 matches 8 bases. The CDR3 covers 16 residues. With V trimmed by 6 bases and J by 0 bases, 9 bases remained unmatched. The CDR3 region has the DNA TGTGCCAGCAGCCTAACTAGCGGTGAATACCAAGAGACCCAGTACTTC. Amino acid sequence: CASSLTSGEYQETQYF.

This clonotype was counted at least ten times. The chain uses TRBV19 and TRBJ1-2; D gene ambiguous. V shed 7 bases and J shed 6 bases, with 9 bases lying between them. The CDR3 is 11 residues long. CDR1 and CDR2 from the germline V gene are LNHDA and SQIVND (reference sequence). CDR3 residues: CASTNKHGYTF. In DNA, the CDR3 is TGTGCCAGTACTAACAAGCATGGCTACACCTTC.

This clonotype was counted at least ten times. The chain is built from TRBV6-2 or TRBV6-3 and TRBJ2-7; 7 bases align to TRBD1. Germline V gene lookup returns CDR1 MNHEY and CDR2 SVGEGT. V shed 6 bases, J shed 7 bases, and the junction held 15 bases outside the gene matches. The CDR3 consists of 15 residues. This CDR3 reads CASRHRTGRPWEQYF. The CDR3 nucleotides read TGTGCCAGCAGGCATCGGACAGGCCGGCCCTGGGAGCAGTACTTC.

The gene calls are TRBV10-1 and TRBJ2-3; TRBD2 matches at 10 bases. Germline V lookup: CDR1 WNHNN, CDR2 SYGVQD (reference sequence). This CDR3 has 15 residues. V lost 2 bases, J lost 3 bases, and 2 bases stayed unmatched. CDR3 region: CASSEGLADTDTQYF. CDR3 nucleotide sequence: TGCGCCAGCAGTGAGGGACTAGCGGATACAGATACGCAGTATTTT.

This sequence joins TRBV6-5 and TRBJ2-2; tentative D call: TRBD1 (7 bases). Germline V gives CDR1 MNHEY, CDR2 SVGAGI. Trimming cost V 3 bases and J 5 bases, with 19 bases left between them. The CDR3 covers 17 residues. The CDR3 protein is CASSYSARTGGTGELFF. As DNA, the CDR3 is TGTGCCAGCAGTTATTCCGCTCGGACAGGAGGGACCGGGGAGCTGTTTTTT.